This T cell receptor (beta chain) was observed in a study of tumor-infiltrating lymphocytes in primary liver carcinoma. On the study more broadly: Recorded tumor stage was T1-T3 N0M0, with diameters of about 4 to 11 cm. Study-level findings and limits: Tumors significantly exceeded blood in top-250-clone fraction (p = 0.039).

From unsorted bulk tissue weighing about 20-32 mg, DNA and RNA were co-extracted. Points on this clonotype: As yet, its antigen is unknown. The junction and the germline gene differ at one end; a read error may be behind it.

TCR beta cDNA was made from around 520 ng total RNA with a constant-region primer. TCR beta libraries came from three nested multiplex PCR rounds using slightly modified ARM-PCR. A C-beta reverse primer was combined with TRBV1-TRBV30 forward primers in the first two PCR rounds, and each round had approximately 9 cycles. One entry per CDR3 protein results from TCRdb running MiXCR on the multiplex PCR reads. The sample lists fewer than 200,000 distinct CDR3 sequences, about 82% occurring once. From germline, CDR1 is MNHNS and CDR2 SASEGT. The CDR3 is 14 amino acids. This clonotype was sampled from a man aged 40-49 years with primary liver carcinoma and hepatitis B virus infection. V and J are TRBV6-1 and TRBJ2-7, with D perhaps matching TRBD1 or TRBD2 (5 bases each). The better agreement between TRBJ2-1 and the DNA end casts doubt on the J call. Sequencing input: tumor tissue from primary liver carcinoma. The CDR3 DNA sequence: TGTACCAGCAGTGAATCGTGGGACCGCTACGAGCAGTTCTTC. This codes for CTSSESWDRYEQFF.